Listed below are T cell receptor beta chains from one sample, sequenced in a study of blood T cell repertoires in COVID-19. The protocol was immunoSEQ multiplex PCR, while the TCRdb copy is restricted to in-frame clones and leaves out a portion. The table lists roughly 200,000 clones, around 90% of them singletons, with approximately 3% in the top ten. The sequenced sample was peripheral blood. The receptors were gathered from a man aged 55-75 years with acute or convalescent COVID-19. CDR3s include the opening cysteine and the closing phenylalanine or tryptophan. A D gene is named only where the DNA matches it firmly. Rows may omit the clone size; those that give it use once, few, many or a size class.

v_call: TRBV5-8; j_call: TRBJ2-4; clone_size: -; cdr3_length: 17; d_call: TRBD2; cdr3_nt: TGTGCCAGCAGCTTGGCGGGACTAGCCCTAATGGGGTACATTCAGTACTTC; cdr3_aa: CASSLAGLALMGYIQYF
v_call: TRBV10-3; j_call: TRBJ1-5; clone_size: -; cdr3_length: 16; d_call: TRBD1; cdr3_nt: TGTGCCATCAGCGAGACAGGGGGGTCTAGCAATCAGCCCCAGCATTTT; cdr3_aa: CAISETGGSSNQPQHF
v_call: TRBV13; j_call: TRBJ2-7; clone_size: -; cdr3_length: 15; d_call: -; cdr3_nt: TGTGCCAGCAGCTCCCAAGGGGGGGCCTTCTACGAGCAGTACTTC; cdr3_aa: CASSSQGGAFYEQYF
v_call: TRBV19; j_call: TRBJ2-5; clone_size: -; cdr3_length: 13; d_call: TRBD2; cdr3_nt: TGTGCCAGTAGTATAGGGACTAGCCAGACCCAGTACTTC; cdr3_aa: CASSIGTSQTQYF
v_call: TRBV7-3; j_call: TRBJ2-1; clone_size: -; cdr3_length: 15; d_call: -; cdr3_nt: TGTGCCAGCAGCCAATGGGAGAGCTCCTACAATGAGCAGTTCTTC; cdr3_aa: CASSQWESSYNEQFF
v_call: TRBV24-1; j_call: TRBJ2-1; clone_size: few; cdr3_length: 17; d_call: -; cdr3_nt: TGTGCCACCAGTGATCGTTATAGCGCCACCTCCTACAATGAGCAGTTCTTC; cdr3_aa: CATSDRYSATSYNEQFF
v_call: TRBV21-1; j_call: TRBJ2-7; clone_size: few; cdr3_length: 16; d_call: -; cdr3_nt: TGTGCCAGCAACCCCCGGACAGGACACTTCACCTACGAGCAGTACTTC; cdr3_aa: CASNPRTGHFTYEQYF
v_call: TRBV7-8; j_call: TRBJ1-3; clone_size: -; cdr3_length: 15; d_call: TRBD1; cdr3_nt: TGTGCCAGCAGCCCGAGGGCCGGGACAGGGCTGAGAATATATTTT; cdr3_aa: CASSPRAGTGLRIYF
v_call: TRBV19; j_call: TRBJ1-3; clone_size: few; cdr3_length: 17; d_call: TRBD1; cdr3_nt: TGTGCCAGTAAACAGGGGGCGCTGACCCAATCTGGAAACACCATATATTTT; cdr3_aa: CASKQGALTQSGNTIYF
v_call: TRBV7-2; j_call: TRBJ1-5; clone_size: -; cdr3_length: 16; d_call: TRBD1; cdr3_nt: TGTGCCAGCAGCCTAGTGGGACAGGGAAGCAATCAGCCCCAGCATTTT; cdr3_aa: CASSLVGQGSNQPQHF
v_call: TRBV6-5; j_call: TRBJ1-3; clone_size: -; cdr3_length: 14; d_call: TRBD1; cdr3_nt: TGTGCCAGCAGTTCTCAGGGGGCAAAAAACACCATATATTTT; cdr3_aa: CASSSQGAKNTIYF
v_call: TRBV6-1; j_call: TRBJ1-5; clone_size: -; cdr3_length: 13; d_call: -; cdr3_nt: TGTGCCAGCAGTGAACAAAGCAATCAGCCCCAGCATTTT; cdr3_aa: CASSEQSNQPQHF
v_call: TRBV7-9; j_call: TRBJ1-4; clone_size: once; cdr3_length: 18; d_call: TRBD1; cdr3_nt: TGTGCCAGCAGCCAGGGACAGGGGGGACGAGGAAGGTATGAAAAACTGTTTTTT; cdr3_aa: CASSQGQGGRGRYEKLFF
v_call: TRBV2; j_call: TRBJ1-2; clone_size: -; cdr3_length: 13; d_call: TRBD1; cdr3_nt: TGTGCCAGCAGCGGACAGGGGGCGGATGGCTACACCTTC; cdr3_aa: CASSGQGADGYTF
v_call: TRBV21-1; j_call: TRBJ1-6; clone_size: -; cdr3_length: 14; d_call: -; cdr3_nt: TGTGCCAGCCTGGGGCCCGTCCTTTCAATTTTCGTCCACTTT; cdr3_aa: CASLGPVLSIFVHF
v_call: TRBV5-6; j_call: TRBJ1-3; clone_size: many; cdr3_length: 14; d_call: -; cdr3_nt: TGTGCCAGCAGCTTGTGGCCAGCGTCAAACACCATATATTTT; cdr3_aa: CASSLWPASNTIYF
v_call: TRBV9; j_call: TRBJ2-7; clone_size: -; cdr3_length: 17; d_call: TRBD1; cdr3_nt: TGTGCCAGCAGCGTTCCGGGACAGGGGCTTAGGGTCTACGAGCAGTACTTC; cdr3_aa: CASSVPGQGLRVYEQYF
v_call: TRBV6-5; j_call: TRBJ1-1; clone_size: -; cdr3_length: 14; d_call: TRBD1; cdr3_nt: TGTGCCAGCAGGTTGGGACAGAAGAACACTGAAGCTTTCTTT; cdr3_aa: CASRLGQKNTEAFF